One and the same sample provided the 21 T cell receptor beta chains below, sequenced in a study of molecular identifiers for immune sequencing clone quantification. TCRdb processed the PCR reads anew with MiXCR; each CDR3 protein has one entry. The sample lists about 640,000 distinct CDR3 sequences; nearly 20% were seen once. Sequencing used naive CD8+ T cells from blood, with Jurkat cell RNA spiked in. Indicated subset: FACS-sorted CD8+CD4-CCR7+CD45RA+ naive T cells. The receptors stem from a human donor in good health. Some libraries in this study had Jurkat cell RNA spiked in.

This clonotype was picked up many times. The V call is TRBV7-9, the J call TRBJ2-2; TRBD2 matches 10 bases. The length of the CDR3 is 17 residues. Germline assignment: CDR1 SEHNR and CDR2 FQNEAQ (reference sequence). The ends lost 4 bases at V and 6 bases at J; junction bases unmatched: 11. Written as DNA, the CDR3 is TGTGCCAGCAGCTCGCGGTCAGCGGGGGGGATCTCCGGGGAGCTGTTTTTT. This sequence encodes CASSSRSAGGISGELFF.

This clonotype was observed many times. The chain couples TRBV11-2 to TRBJ2-1; tentatively, D is TRBD1 (6 bases). The CDR3 runs 15 residues. In germline, CDR1 is SGHAT, CDR2 FQNNGV. V lost 1 base and J lost 9, with 16 bases in between. DNA for the CDR3: TGTGCCAGCAGCTTAGCACAGGGTTTCAGCGCTGAGCAGTTCTTC. Translation gives CASSLAQGFSAEQFF.

About this clonotype itself: A read error may be the cause here, since a much bigger clone is one base away. V gene TRBV9 combines with J gene TRBJ1-5, with unresolved D. CDR3 length: 13 residues. V lost 3 bases to trimming and J lost 11 bases, with 15 bases between them. Germline CDR1 is SGDLS and CDR2 is YYNGEE. The CDR3 sequence is CASSGEGVQAQHF. The CDR3 DNA reads TGTGCCAGCAGCGGGGAGGGAGTGCAGGCCCAGCATTTT.

This clonotype came up a few times. This chain joins TRBV5-8 and TRBJ2-7, with D tentatively TRBD1 or TRBD2 (5 bases each). This CDR3 spans 15 amino acids. The germline gives CDR1 SGHTS, CDR2 YDEGEE. V was pared by 4 bases and J by 1 base, with 15 bases between. CDR3 sequence (DNA): TGTGCCAGCAGCCCATTCCTAGAGGGGTCCTACGAGCAGTACTTC. Translated: CASSPFLEGSYEQYF.

This clonotype was picked up many times. The gene calls are TRBV19 and TRBJ2-5, with a weak D call TRBD1 (6 bases). Germline CDR1 and CDR2: LNHDA and SQIVND (reference sequence). There are 15 residues in the CDR3. V was trimmed by 7 bases and J by 1 base, leaving 16 bases between them. CDR3 loop: CASTLTSRGQETQYF. The CDR3, as DNA: TGTGCCAGTACCCTCACCAGCAGGGGCCAAGAGACCCAGTACTTC.

With respect to this clonotype: One base away lies a much larger clone, so this may be a sequencing read error. This rearrangement joins TRBV30 to TRBJ2-2, with D unresolved. Deletions cut 0 bases from V and 9 bases from J, with 11 bases between. CDR3 length: 13 amino acids. Germline values: CDR1 GTSNPN, CDR2 SVGIG (reference sequence). Written as DNA, the CDR3 is TGTGCCTGGAGTGTACTCCTGGCCAGGGAGCTGTTTTTT. Translating gives CAWSVLLARELFF.

This clonotype was picked up many times. The chain couples TRBV12-3 or TRBV12-4 to TRBJ2-7; D gene unclear. V was trimmed by 1 base and J by 0 bases, leaving 16 bases between them. CDR3 length: 17 amino acids. The CDR3 protein is CASSLDSTGPDSYEQYF. In DNA, the CDR3 is TGTGCCAGCAGTTTAGATTCGACGGGTCCGGACTCCTACGAGCAGTACTTC.

The rearrangement uses TRBV6-1 and TRBJ1-6; 8 nucleotides line up with TRBD1. The CDR3 covers 15 residues. Germline V lookup: CDR1 MNHNS, CDR2 SASEGT. The ends lost 5 bases at V and 7 bases at J; junction bases unmatched: 7. CDR3 residues: CASSSTGGGNSPLHF. The CDR3, as DNA: TGTGCCAGCAGTTCCACAGGGGGTGGCAATTCACCCCTCCACTTT.

V usage is TRBV9 and J usage is TRBJ2-5; D gene ambiguous. From germline, CDR1 is SGDLS and CDR2 YYNGEE. This CDR3 is 13 amino acids long. V was cut by 7 bases and J by 7 bases, with 17 bases left in between. The CDR3 reads CASAPGQSGTQYF. In DNA, the CDR3 is TGTGCCAGCGCCCCCGGCCAGAGTGGGACCCAGTACTTC.

This chain links TRBV24-1 with TRBJ2-3, with no clear D. The germline V and J ends were trimmed by 4 bases and 1 base, with 17 bases remaining between them. Germline V gives CDR1 KGHDR, CDR2 SFDVKD. This CDR3 region has 17 residues. CDR3 in DNA: TGTGCCACCAGTGACCGCATTCCTGGTCAGGGCACAGATACGCAGTATTTT. Amino acid sequence: CATSDRIPGQGTDTQYF.

For this clonotype: This may stem from a read error, because a much larger clone lies one nucleotide away. The V call is TRBV11-2, the J call TRBJ1-6; D is perhaps TRBD1 (5 bases). The CDR3 length is 17 residues. Germline lookup yields CDR1 SGHAT and CDR2 FQNNGV. CDR3 in DNA: TGTGCCAGCTTCAGGGAGGCCGTCCCGGACATTAATTCACCCCTCCGCTTT. This codes for CASFREAVPDINSPLRF. Complete variable domain (other parts from reference TRBV11-2 and TRBJ1-6): EAGVAQSPRYKIIEKRQSVAFWCNPISGHATLYWYQQILGQGPKLLIQFQNNGVVDDSQLPKDRFSAERLKGVDSTLKIQPAKLEDSAVYLCASFREAVPDINSPLRFGNGTRLTVT.

For this clonotype: A read error is possible here, since a much larger clone lies one base away. The J gene is TRBJ1-4, the V gene TRBV4-3; 7 bases map to TRBD1. Per germline, CDR1 LGHNA and CDR2 YSLEER. This CDR3 spans 16 amino acids. The CDR3 reads CASFPTTGATNEKLLF. For the CDR3, the DNA is TGCGCCAGCTTCCCAACAACAGGGGCAACTAATGAAAAACTGCTTTTT.

Comments on this clonotype: One end of the junction varies from germline; a read error may be responsible. The chain has TRBV6-6 and TRBJ2-5; D possibly uses TRBD1 or TRBD2 (5 bases each). CDR3 length: 15 residues. CDR1 and CDR2 (germline): MNHNY, SVGAGI (reference sequence). The chain's CDR3 is CASSYGAGPQGTQYF. DNA for the CDR3: TGTGCCAGCAGTTACGGGGCGGGTCCTCAAGGGACCCAGTACTTC.

Turning to this clonotype: One base away lies a much larger clone, so this may be a sequencing read error. This chain links TRBV4-3 with TRBJ2-7; D gene unclear. The CDR3 totals 15 residues. Germline V gene data show CDR1 as LGHNA and CDR2 as YSLEER. The CDR3 coding sequence is TGCGCCAGCAGCCAAGATCGGAGTAGCAGCTACGGGCAGTACTTC. It codes for CASSQDRSSSYGQYF.

This chain uses TRBV30 with TRBJ2-3; D gene uncertain. This CDR3 spans 14 amino acids. The germline V gene encodes CDR1 GTSNPN and CDR2 SVGIG (reference sequence). Trimming shortened V by 4 bases and J by 1 base, and 12 bases separated the two germline ends. CDR3 in amino acids: CAWTLALGTDTQYF. The CDR3 coding sequence is TGTGCCTGGACGTTGGCATTGGGCACAGATACGCAGTATTTT.

This clonotype has at least ten counts. V is TRBV7-9 and J is TRBJ2-3; 10 bases fit TRBD1. The length of the CDR3 is 16 residues. The V and J ends lost 0 bases and 4 bases, in that order; junction bases with no gene match: 4. Germline CDR1 SEHNR, CDR2 FQNEAQ (reference sequence). The CDR3 here is CASSLADRGLADTQYF. For the CDR3, the DNA is TGTGCCAGCAGCTTAGCCGACAGGGGGCTCGCAGATACGCAGTATTTT.

Comments on this clonotype: A clone one base away is much larger, so this may be a read error. The chain combines TRBV4-3 with TRBJ1-3, with unresolved D. V lost 1 base and J 9 bases, leaving 19 bases between the germline ends. The CDR3 consists of 16 residues. CDR1 is LGHNA, CDR2 YSLEER, per germline. CDR3 nucleotides: TGCGCCAGCAGCCAAGCCCACGGCATCCTGAGAGGCACCATATATTTT. It yields the protein CASSQAHGILRGTIYF.

This clonotype was detected ten times or more. The chain couples TRBV19 to TRBJ1-6; perhaps TRBD1 as D (6 bases). Germline values: CDR1 LNHDA, CDR2 SQIVND (reference sequence). The V end was cut by 5 bases, the J end by 7 bases, with 9 bases between. The CDR3 contains 13 residues. Here the CDR3 DNA reads TGTGCCAGTAGTCCGGACAGCAATTCACCCCTCCACTTT. Amino acids: CASSPDSNSPLHF.

This clonotype was detected only a few times. The chain employs TRBV4-2 and TRBJ2-5, with D tentatively TRBD1 or TRBD2 (6 bases each). V was trimmed by 1 base and J by 5 bases, leaving 20 bases between them. The CDR3 is 17 residues long. CDR1 and CDR2 (germline): LGHNA, YNFKEQ. The DNA for the CDR3 is TGTGCCAGCAGCCAAGCTCGCGGCAAGGGGGGCTGGGAGACCCAGTACTTC. Its translation: CASSQARGKGGWETQYF.

This clonotype showed up many times. V is TRBV27 and J is TRBJ1-6; D gene uncertain. Germline V CDR1 and CDR2: MNHEY, SMNVEV (reference sequence). This CDR3 spans 15 amino acids. The V end was cut by 2 bases, the J end by 7 bases, with 12 bases between. In DNA form, the CDR3 reads TGTGCCAGCAGTTTAGCGTTTGGCGGGAATTCACCCCTCCACTTT. It encodes CASSLAFGGNSPLHF.

This clonotype was counted many times. The rearrangement links TRBV4-3 to TRBJ1-1; D ambiguous. The CDR3 is 14 residues long. Germline-derived CDR1 and CDR2 are LGHNA and YSLEER. Trimming pared 5 bases from V and 7 bases from J, leaving 17 bases between. CDR3 in amino acids: CASSCSGSGCEAFF. The CDR3 DNA is TGCGCCAGCAGCTGTTCCGGTTCGGGCTGTGAAGCTTTCTTT.